The clone carrying this TCR beta chain was picked up a small number of times. Antigen specificity is unknown. This entry belongs to a study of vaccination and CD4 T cells after COVID-19. Treatment reported: roughly 11-day PBMC culture with coronavirus spike peptide pools or control peptides (ViraFEST assay). Gathering of the CD4+ T cells, from the unexposed donor, took place before the COVID-19 pandemic (2011-2018). Cell culture was performed with around 2 million PBMCs per well in the presence of approximately 10 IU/ml IL-2 and around 9 ug/ml peptide pools. Study-wide findings and caveats: No early post-infection timepoints were studied, and convalescent patients studied were relatively few. Rising from approximately 21 to 40, the median of SARS-CoV-2-reactive clonotypes did not change significantly.

V was clipped by 4 bases and J by 5 bases; unmatched bases: 7. The CDR3 sequence is 15 residues long. Germline values: CDR1 MNHEY, CDR2 SVGEGT. Oncomine TCR Beta short-read sequencing was applied to DNA from cultured CD4+ T cells. Genomic DNA was taken out of cultured CD4+ T cells by extraction. A single record per CDR3 protein comes from TCRdb applying MiXCR to the PCR reads. This table has about 11,000 distinct CDR3 sequences, 40% appearing once. The chain couples TRBV6-2 or TRBV6-3 to TRBJ2-5, with 10 bases that match TRBD1. The sequenced material came from CD4+ T cells from blood, cultured in vitro. The TCR comes from a human donor in good health. The CDR3 sequence: CASSFYSGQGETQYF. Here the CDR3 DNA reads TGTGCCAGCAGTTTCTACTCGGGACAGGGGGAGACCCAGTACTTC.